This TCR beta chain was sequenced during a study of T cell responses to AZD1222 COVID-19 vaccine. V lost 1 base and J 5 bases, leaving 14 bases between the germline ends. This CDR3 has 15 residues. CDR1 and CDR2 (germline): MGHRA, YSYEKL. Profiling relied on immunoSEQ multiplex PCR, and the TCRdb table lists in-frame clones only, not all of them. The sample includes 120,000 to 150,000 clones, roughly 80% seen only once; the top ten take about 4%. This TCR derives from an adult in good health. V is TRBV4-1 and J is TRBJ1-1; TRBD1 is a possible D gene (6 bases). Sequenced here: peripheral blood, sampled on day 0 of MenACWY control vaccination. CDR3 coding DNA: TGCGCCAGCAGCCAAGGTCCAGGGGAGGGTACTGAAGCTTTCTTT. It encodes CASSQGPGEGTEAFF.